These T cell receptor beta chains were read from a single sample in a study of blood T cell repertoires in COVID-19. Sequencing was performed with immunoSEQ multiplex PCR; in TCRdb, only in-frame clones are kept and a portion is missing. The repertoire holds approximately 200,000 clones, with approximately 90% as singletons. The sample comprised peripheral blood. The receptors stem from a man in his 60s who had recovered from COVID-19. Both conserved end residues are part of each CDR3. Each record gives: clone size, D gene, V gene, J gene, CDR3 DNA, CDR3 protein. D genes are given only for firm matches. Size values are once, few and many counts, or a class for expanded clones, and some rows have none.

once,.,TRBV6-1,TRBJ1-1,TGTGCCAGCAGTGAAGGAGGAGACAGCGCTGAAGCTTTCTTT,CASSEGGDSAEAFF
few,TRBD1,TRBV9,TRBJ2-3,TGTGCCAGCAGCGTTGGACAGGGTAGAGAAGATACGCAGTATTTT,CASSVGQGREDTQYF
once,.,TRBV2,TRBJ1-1,TGTGCCAGCAGTGGTCAGGGGATGAACACTGAAGCTTTCTTT,CASSGQGMNTEAFF
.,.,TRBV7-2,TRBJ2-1,TGTGCCAGCAGCTTAGGTCGACAGGCAACCCACAATGAGCAGTTCTTC,CASSLGRQATHNEQFF
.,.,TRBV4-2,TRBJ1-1,TGTGCCAGCAGCCAAGTTCCGAGTGATTGGGCTTTCTTT,CASSQVPSDWAFF
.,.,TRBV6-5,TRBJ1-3,TGTGCCAGCAGCTCGGTGAACACCATATATTTT,CASSSVNTIYF
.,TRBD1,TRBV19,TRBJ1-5,TGTGCCAGTAGTGCCCGGGACAGGCCCAATCAGCCCCAGCATTTT,CASSARDRPNQPQHF
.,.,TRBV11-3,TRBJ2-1,TGTGCCAGCAGCTTAGGCCCCACCAGCAATGAGCAGTTCTTC,CASSLGPTSNEQFF
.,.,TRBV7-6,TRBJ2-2,TGTGCCAGCAGCCGAAGTAACGGTGCGAACACCGGGGAGCTGTTTTTT,CASSRSNGANTGELFF
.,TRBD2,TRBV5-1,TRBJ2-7,TGCGCCAGCAGCCGCGACAGGGCTTCTATAGCGGGGGGAAATTGGGAGCAGTACTTC,CASSRDRASIAGGNWEQYF
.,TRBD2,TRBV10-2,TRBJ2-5,TGCGCCAGCGGGGAATGGCTAGCGGGAGGAGAGACCCAGTACTTC,CASGEWLAGGETQYF
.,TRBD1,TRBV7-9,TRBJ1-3,TGTGCCAGCAGAAGGGGACAGGTTGAAAACACCATATATTTT,CASRRGQVENTIYF
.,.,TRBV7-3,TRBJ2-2,TGTGCCAGCAGCCCGTCCGCGGTTGCCGACACCGGGGAGCTGTTTTTT,CASSPSAVADTGELFF
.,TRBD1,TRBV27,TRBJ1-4,TGTGCCAGCAGCCGCCAGGGGGCACCGTCCCCAGGAAAACTGTTTTTT,CASSRQGAPSPGKLFF
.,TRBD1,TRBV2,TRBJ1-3,TGTGCCAGCAGTACAGGGGACTCTGGAAACACCATATATTTT,CASSTGDSGNTIYF
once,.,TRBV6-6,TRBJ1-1,TGTGCCAGCAGTCTGTCCGGACCCGGGGGGGAGAACACTGAAGCTTTCTTT,CASSLSGPGGENTEAFF